This T cell receptor (beta chain) was profiled in a study of shared clonotypes between healthy human individuals. Study-wide background: CD8 memory received one plate per donor, CD8 naive two, CD4 memory three and CD4 naive three. Study results and limitations: Tissues were not sampled, only blood, and their repertoires likely differ. For sorted subsets, rarefaction showed incomplete sequencing despite large depth.

A word on this clone: The target antigen is unknown.

Original handling: Junction-only sequences without quality scores came from ImmunoSEQ, so filtering differed. Sequenced by immunoSEQ multiplex PCR; TCRdb stores in-frame clones only, minus some. V and J calls plus clone size are reproduced from that table; the DNA served to infer D and trimming. The sample includes about 1.9 million clones, around 93% of them seen just once. This CDR3 contains 15 residues. In germline, CDR1 is MNHEY, CDR2 SVGAGI. Trimming stripped 1 base from V and 2 bases from J, with 11 bases between. CD45RO-negative, CCR7-selected cells formed the naive CD8 fraction, which excluded terminally differentiated effector memory CD45RA+ cells.

The sequence was obtained from a man aged 18 to 29 in good health. Some clones in this sample may be carry-over from other donors' samples. The specimen sequenced was naive CD8+ T cells from PBMCs. The chain carries TRBV6-5 and TRBJ2-5; possible D gene TRBD2, 6 bases. The CDR3 nucleotides are TGTGCCAGCAGTTACTTGGGAGGTCCTCAAGAGACCCAGTACTTC. Translation: CASSYLGGPQETQYF.